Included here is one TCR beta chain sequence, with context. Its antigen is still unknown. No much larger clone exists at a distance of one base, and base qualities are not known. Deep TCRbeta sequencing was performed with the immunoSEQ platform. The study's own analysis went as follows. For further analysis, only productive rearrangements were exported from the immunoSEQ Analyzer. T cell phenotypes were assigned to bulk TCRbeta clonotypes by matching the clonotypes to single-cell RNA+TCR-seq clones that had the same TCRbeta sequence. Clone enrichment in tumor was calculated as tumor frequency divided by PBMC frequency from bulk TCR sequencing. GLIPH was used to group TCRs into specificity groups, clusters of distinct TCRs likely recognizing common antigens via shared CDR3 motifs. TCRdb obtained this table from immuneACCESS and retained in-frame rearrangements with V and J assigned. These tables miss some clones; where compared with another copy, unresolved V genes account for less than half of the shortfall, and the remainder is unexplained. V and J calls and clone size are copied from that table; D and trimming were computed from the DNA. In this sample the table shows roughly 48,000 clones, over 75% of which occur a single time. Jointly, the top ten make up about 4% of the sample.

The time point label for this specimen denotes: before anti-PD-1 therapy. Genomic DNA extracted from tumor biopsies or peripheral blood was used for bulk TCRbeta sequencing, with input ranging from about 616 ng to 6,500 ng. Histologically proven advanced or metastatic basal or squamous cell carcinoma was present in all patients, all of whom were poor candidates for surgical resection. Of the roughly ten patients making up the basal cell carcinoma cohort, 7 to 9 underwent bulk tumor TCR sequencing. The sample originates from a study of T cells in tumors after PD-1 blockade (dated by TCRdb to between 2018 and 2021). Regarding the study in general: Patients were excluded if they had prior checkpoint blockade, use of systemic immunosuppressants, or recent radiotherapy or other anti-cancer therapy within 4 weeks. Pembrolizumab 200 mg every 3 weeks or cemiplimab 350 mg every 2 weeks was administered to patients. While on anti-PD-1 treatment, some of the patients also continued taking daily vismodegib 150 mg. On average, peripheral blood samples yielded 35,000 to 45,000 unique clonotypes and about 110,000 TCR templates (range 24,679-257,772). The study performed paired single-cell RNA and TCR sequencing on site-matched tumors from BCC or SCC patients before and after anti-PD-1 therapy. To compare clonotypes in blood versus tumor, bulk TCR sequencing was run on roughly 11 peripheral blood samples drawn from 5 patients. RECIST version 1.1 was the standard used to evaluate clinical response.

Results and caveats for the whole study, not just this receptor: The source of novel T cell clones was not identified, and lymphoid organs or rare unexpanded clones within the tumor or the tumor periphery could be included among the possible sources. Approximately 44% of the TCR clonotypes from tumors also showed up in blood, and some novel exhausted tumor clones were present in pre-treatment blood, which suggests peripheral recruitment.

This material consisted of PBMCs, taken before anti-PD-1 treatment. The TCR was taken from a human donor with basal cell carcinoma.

The DNA is TGCGCCAGCAGCTCGGGACGGTCGAACACTGAAGCTTTCTTT. This encodes CASSSGRSNTEAFF. Here the chain combines TRBV5-1 and TRBJ1-1, and TRBD1 may be the D gene, going by 5 matching bases. Trimming removed 3 bases from V and 1 base from J, leaving 10 bases between the germline ends. CDR1 and CDR2 were assigned from the germline V gene as SGHRS and YFSETQ. Measured from the cysteine to the phenylalanine, the CDR3 is 14 residues long. Of all the DNA, just the CDR3 is kept, 42 bases in frame from base 1.